The 17 T cell receptor beta chains listed next were all sequenced from one sample in a study of high-grade serous ovarian cancer treatment subgroups. This table comes from immunoSEQ multiplex PCR, and its TCRdb copy is limited to in-frame clones, with some not included. This sample has fewer than 3,500 clones, with about two thirds found just once. Tumor samples were taken before definitive surgery or chemotherapy. Sequencing was carried out using tumor tissue. Source of these receptors: a human donor with high-grade serous ovarian cancer.

The chain carries TRBV4-3 and TRBJ2-6; D may correspond to TRBD1 or TRBD2 (6 bases each). Per germline, CDR1 LGHNA and CDR2 YSLEER. CDR3 length: 18 residues. V lost 0 bases to trimming and J lost 4 bases, with 16 bases between them. The CDR3 DNA reads TGCGCCAGCAGCCAAGATGCGCGAGGGGGGTCAGGGGCCAACGTCCTGACTTTC. Translation gives CASSQDARGGSGANVLTF.

The chain joins TRBV29-1 to TRBJ2-5; a possible D gene is TRBD2 (5 bases). Germline V CDR1 and CDR2: SQVTM, ANQGSEA. Trimming took 0 bases from V and 2 from J, leaving 13 bases between them. The CDR3 is 15 amino acids. The CDR3 region has the DNA TGCAGCGTTGAAGAAGGACTCGGCCGGCAAGAGACCCAGTACTTC. Translating it yields CSVEEGLGRQETQYF.

This clone was counted only a few times. V gene TRBV11-2 combines with J gene TRBJ2-5, with TRBD2 matching over 9 bases. Germline CDR1 and CDR2: SGHAT and FQNNGV. The CDR3 covers 15 residues. The trim removed 4 bases at V and 7 bases at J, leaving 10 bases unmatched. The CDR3 DNA is TGTGCCAGCAGCTCATCTAGCGGGACCGGAGGGACCCAGTACTTC. This codes for CASSSSSGTGGTQYF.

This rearrangement joins TRBV6-5 to TRBJ1-3; 7 bases match TRBD1. Germline lookup yields CDR1 MNHEY and CDR2 SVGAGI. The length of the CDR3 is 14 residues. The V segment lost 10 bases and the J segment 3 bases; nucleotides outside the gene matches: 9. The CDR3, as DNA: TGTGCCATCGGGACAGTCGAGAGTGGAAACACCATATATTTT. Protein sequence: CAIGTVESGNTIYF.

V usage is TRBV9 and J usage is TRBJ1-5, with 7 positions matching TRBD1. V trimming: 4 bases; J trimming: 5 bases; junction bases outside the gene matches: 9. There are 15 residues in the CDR3. Germline loops: CDR1 SGDLS, CDR2 YYNGEE. CDR3 protein: CASSLTGTDDQPQHF. CDR3 coding DNA: TGTGCCAGCAGCTTAACCGGGACAGATGATCAGCCCCAGCATTTT.

The chain uses TRBV14 and TRBJ1-4, with D tentatively TRBD1 (5 bases). CDR1 and CDR2 from the germline V gene are SGHDN and FVKESK. Trimming removed 1 base at V and 4 bases at J, with 10 bases between. The CDR3 has 15 residues. CDR3 coding DNA: TGTGCCAGCAGCCAAGGGGCAGGGAATAATGAAAAACTGTTTTTT. Translation gives CASSQGAGNNEKLFF.

V and J are TRBV7-2 and TRBJ2-3; D remains ambiguous. Germline CDR1 and CDR2: SGHTA and FQGNSA. The CDR3 covers 14 residues. Between the trimmed V and J ends, which lost 3 bases and 5 bases, there was a span of 12 bases. CDR3 bases: TGTGCCAGCAGCTTCCTGGGGATGGAAGATACGCAGTATTTT. Amino acid sequence: CASSFLGMEDTQYF.

The V and J genes are TRBV5-6 and TRBJ1-2, with D hard to call. The CDR3 length is 15 residues. Trimming removed 0 bases from V and 2 bases from J, with 11 bases in between. Germline lookup yields CDR1 SGHDT and CDR2 YYEEEE. CDR3 sequence (DNA): TGTGCCAGCAGCTTGGACAGAAAATTGAACTATGGCTACACCTTC. Amino acid sequence: CASSLDRKLNYGYTF.

V gene TRBV11-2 combines with J gene TRBJ1-1, with D unresolved. CDR1 is SGHAT, CDR2 FQNNGV, per germline. This CDR3 is 12 amino acids long. Deletions cut 1 base from V and 4 bases from J, with 4 bases between. The DNA of the CDR3 is TGTGCCAGCAGCTTAGGACTCACTGAAGCTTTCTTT. It encodes CASSLGLTEAFF.

This clone appeared once. The V call is TRBV5-8, the J call TRBJ1-6, with 9 bases that match TRBD1. CDR1 is SGHTS and CDR2 is YDEGEE in the germline V gene. The CDR3 extends over 14 amino acids. V was pared by 5 bases and J by 11 bases, with 8 bases of the junction left unmatched. CDR3 in amino acids: CASRPDRGWTPLHF. CDR3 DNA: TGTGCCAGCAGACCTGACAGGGGGTGGACACCCCTCCACTTT. Using reference TRBV5-8 and TRBJ1-6 for the parts outside the CDR3, the full variable domain is EAGVTQSPTHLIKTRGQQATLRCSPISGHTSVYWYQQALGLGLQFLLWYDEGEERNRGNFPPRFSGRQFPNYSSELNVNALELEDSALYLCASRPDRGWTPLHFGNGTRLTVT.

This chain uses TRBV6-1 with TRBJ1-6; D possibly corresponds to TRBD1 (6 bases). With 9 bases removed from V and 8 bases from J, the gap between germline ends came to 14 bases. The V gene's germline CDR1 is MNHNS and CDR2 SASEGT. CDR3 length equals 13 residues. DNA of the CDR3: TGTGCCAGTAGCCGGGACACCTATTCACCCCTCCACTTT. It yields the protein CASSRDTYSPLHF.

The V and J genes are TRBV23-1 and TRBJ1-2; D is ambiguous. TRBV23-1 is identified as an open reading frame with a role that is uncertain. The CDR3 covers 15 residues. Trimming cost V 3 bases and J 0 bases, with 11 bases left between them. DNA for the CDR3: TGCGCCAGCAGTCACCCGGACCTAACTAACTATGGCTACACCTTC. Protein: CASSHPDLTNYGYTF.

J is TRBJ1-2 and V is TRBV15, with D tentatively TRBD1 (6 bases). This CDR3 has 16 amino acids. From germline, CDR1 is LNHNV and CDR2 YYDKDF (reference sequence). V gave up 0 bases and J gave up 0 bases, with 11 bases separating them. The CDR3, as DNA: TGTGCCACCAGCAGAGATGAGGGGGGAGCTAACTATGGCTACACCTTC. It specifies CATSRDEGGANYGYTF.

This clone was picked up a small number of times. The J gene is TRBJ1-1, the V gene TRBV11-1, with a weak D call TRBD1 (6 bases). This CDR3 has 15 residues. Trimming stripped 2 bases from V and 3 bases from J, with 13 bases between. CDR1 and CDR2 (germline): SGHAT, FQDESV (reference sequence). CDR3 amino acids: CASSLFARGHTEAFF. The CDR3 DNA follows: TGTGCCAGCAGCTTATTCGCCAGGGGCCACACTGAAGCTTTCTTT.

The genes are TRBV4-1 and TRBJ1-4; TRBD1 might be the D (6 bases). Per the germline V gene, CDR1 is MGHRA and CDR2 is YSYEKL. Trimming left V 0 bases short and J 5 bases short, with 16 bases between. The CDR3 spans 17 residues. CDR3 DNA sequence: TGCGCCAGCAGCCAAGATGGAAGAGGGGGATCGAATGAAAAACTGTTTTTT. Amino acids: CASSQDGRGGSNEKLFF.

This clone was detected a few times. V usage is TRBV18 and J usage is TRBJ2-7, with D perhaps TRBD2 (6 bases). The CDR3 has 15 residues. Trimming removed 6 bases at V and 3 bases at J, with 18 bases between. Per the germline V gene, CDR1 is KGHSH and CDR2 is LQKENI. The CDR3 DNA reads as TGTGCCAGCTCTCTAAGGACCCCCGGGAGCTACGAGCAGTACTTC. It specifies CASSLRTPGSYEQYF.

V usage is TRBV9 and J usage is TRBJ2-1, with TRBD1 as a possible D gene (5 bases). The CDR3 is 12 residues long. The V gene lost 1 base and the J gene lost 8 bases, with 7 bases spanning the gap. Germline V lookup: CDR1 SGDLS, CDR2 YYNGEE. As DNA, the CDR3 is TGTGCCAGCAGCGTATGGGGCGATGAGCAGTTCTTC. Translating gives CASSVWGDEQFF. The full variable domain, in which reference TRBV9 and TRBJ2-1 provide the parts outside the CDR3, is DSGVTQTPKHLITATGQRVTLRCSPRSGDLSVYWYQQSLDQGLQFLIQYYNGEERAKGNILERFSAQQFPDLHSELNLSSLELGDSALYFCASSVWGDEQFFGPGTRLTVL.